The 4 T cell receptor beta chains presented below share a single source sample, sequenced in a study of OX40 agonist ivuxolimab in advanced cancers. Produced via immunoSEQ multiplex PCR; TCRdb's table is partial and in-frame only. The sample includes 69,000 or so clones, about 85% of them seen just once. Here the sequenced sample was CD4+ or CD8+ T cells sorted from blood, taken in a trial of the OX40 agonist ivuxolimab. These receptors all come from an adult with an advanced solid tumor such as melanoma, head and neck, liver or kidney cancer.

The chain couples TRBV15 to TRBJ1-6; D is unresolved. Trimming pared 5 bases from V and 9 bases from J, leaving 17 bases between. The CDR3 runs to 15 residues. CDR1 is LNHNV, CDR2 YYDKDF, per germline (reference sequence). CDR3 DNA sequence: TGTGCCACCAGCGGCGGATTGGGGAAGTTTTCACCCCTCCACTTT. Amino acids: CATSGGLGKFSPLHF.

This clone was observed a single time. The chain couples TRBV18 to TRBJ2-7; 9 positions match TRBD2. The CDR3 has 16 residues. CDR1 and CDR2 from the germline V gene are KGHSH and LQKENI. V shed 5 bases, J shed 2 bases, and the junction held 10 bases outside the gene matches. The chain's CDR3 is CASSTSGRSSAYEQYF. The CDR3 DNA is TGTGCCAGCTCAACGAGCGGGAGGTCTTCTGCCTACGAGCAGTACTTC.

This chain links TRBV21-1 with TRBJ1-2; the table's D call, TRBD1, was not checked against the DNA. TRBV21-1 is flagged as a pseudogene. This CDR3 has 17 residues. The CDR3 sequence: CASSKAPDRGKNYGYTF. For the CDR3, the DNA is TGTGCCAGCAGCAAAGCGCCGGACAGGGGGAAAAACTATGGCTACACCTTC.

The V and J genes are TRBV10-3 and TRBJ1-1; D remains ambiguous. Per germline, CDR1 ENHRY and CDR2 SYGVKD. Deletions cut 0 bases from V and 7 bases from J, with 9 bases between. This CDR3 spans 13 amino acids. CDR3 sequence (DNA): TGTGCCATCAGTGAGTCCTGGGAAGGTGAAGCTTTCTTT. Translation gives CAISESWEGEAFF.